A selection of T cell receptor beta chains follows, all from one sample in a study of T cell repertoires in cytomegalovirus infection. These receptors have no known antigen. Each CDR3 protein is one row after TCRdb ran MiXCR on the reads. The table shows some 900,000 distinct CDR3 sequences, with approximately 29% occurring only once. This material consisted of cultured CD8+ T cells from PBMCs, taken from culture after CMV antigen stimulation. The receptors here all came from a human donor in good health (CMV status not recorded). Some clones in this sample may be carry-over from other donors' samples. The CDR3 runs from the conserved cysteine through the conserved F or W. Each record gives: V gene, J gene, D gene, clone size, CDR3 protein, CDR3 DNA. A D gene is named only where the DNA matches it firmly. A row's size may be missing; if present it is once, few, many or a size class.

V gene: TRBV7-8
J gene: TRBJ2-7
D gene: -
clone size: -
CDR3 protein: CASSFNMYEQYF
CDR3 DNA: TGTGCCAGCAGCTTTAATATGTACGAGCAGTACTTC

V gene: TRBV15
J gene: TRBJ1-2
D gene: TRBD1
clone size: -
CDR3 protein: CATSRAPRTGDHYGYTF
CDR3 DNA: TGTGCCACCAGCAGAGCCCCGAGGACAGGGGATCACTATGGCTACACCTTC

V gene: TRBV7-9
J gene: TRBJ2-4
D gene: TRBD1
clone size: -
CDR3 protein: CASSLTGPGTGFKNIQYF
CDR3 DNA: TGTGCCAGCAGCTTAACTGGTCCCGGGACAGGGTTCAAAAACATTCAGTACTTC

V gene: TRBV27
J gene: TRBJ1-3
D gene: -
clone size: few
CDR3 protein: CASKDSDSGNTIYF
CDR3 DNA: TGTGCCAGCAAGGACAGTGACTCTGGAAACACCATATATTTT

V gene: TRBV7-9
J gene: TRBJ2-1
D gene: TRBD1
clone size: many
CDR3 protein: CASSTTGGASYNEQFF
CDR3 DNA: TGTGCCAGCAGTACAACAGGGGGCGCGTCCTACAATGAGCAGTTCTTC

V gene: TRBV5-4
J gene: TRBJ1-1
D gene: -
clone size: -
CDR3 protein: CASSHPEKGDNTEAFF
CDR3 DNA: TGTGCCAGCAGCCACCCGGAAAAGGGGGACAACACTGAAGCTTTCTTT

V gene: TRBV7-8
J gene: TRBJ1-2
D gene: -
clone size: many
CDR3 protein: CASTPEGNYGYTF
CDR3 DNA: TGTGCCAGCACCCCCGAGGGCAACTATGGCTACACCTTC

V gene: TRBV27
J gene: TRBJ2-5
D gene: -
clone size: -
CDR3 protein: CASSFDVQETQYF
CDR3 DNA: TGTGCCAGCAGTTTTGATGTACAAGAGACCCAGTACTTC

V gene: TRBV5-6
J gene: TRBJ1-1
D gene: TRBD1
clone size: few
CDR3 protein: CASSPWTGGTRTEAFF
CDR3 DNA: TGTGCCAGCAGCCCGTGGACAGGGGGGACGCGGACTGAAGCTTTCTTT

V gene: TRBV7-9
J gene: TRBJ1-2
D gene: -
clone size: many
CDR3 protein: CASSLGFGGMNYGYTF
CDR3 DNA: TGTGCCAGCAGCTTAGGATTTGGGGGGATGAACTATGGCTACACCTTC

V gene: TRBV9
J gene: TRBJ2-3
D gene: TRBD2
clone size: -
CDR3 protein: CASSGTSGGTTDTQYF
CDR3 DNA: TGTGCCAGCAGCGGGACTAGCGGGGGGACAACAGATACGCAGTATTTT

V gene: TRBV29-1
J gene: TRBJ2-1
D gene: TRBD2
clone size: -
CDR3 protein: CSVELAGGQGRQFF
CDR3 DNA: TGCAGCGTGGAACTAGCGGGGGGTCAGGGTCGGCAGTTCTTC

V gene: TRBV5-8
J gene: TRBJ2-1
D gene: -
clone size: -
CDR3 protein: CASSFVGAGEQFF
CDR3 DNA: TGTGCCAGCAGCTTTGTCGGGGCTGGTGAGCAGTTCTTC

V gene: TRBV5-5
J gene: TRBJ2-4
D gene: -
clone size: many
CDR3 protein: CASSLGTGWSKF
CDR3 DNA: TGTGCCAGCAGCCTGGGAACAGGGTGGAGTAAGTTT

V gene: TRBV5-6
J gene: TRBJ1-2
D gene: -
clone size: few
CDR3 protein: CASSLFPAALGYTF
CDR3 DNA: TGTGCCAGCAGCTTATTCCCAGCGGCTCTCGGCTACACCTTC

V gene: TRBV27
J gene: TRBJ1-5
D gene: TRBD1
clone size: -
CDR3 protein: CASSPRGQGVHSNQPQHF
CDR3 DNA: TGTGCCAGCAGCCCAAGGGGACAGGGGGTGCATAGCAATCAGCCCCAGCATTTT

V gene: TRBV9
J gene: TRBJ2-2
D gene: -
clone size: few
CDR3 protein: CASSDSTIGQAPRGELFF
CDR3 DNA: TGTGCCAGCAGTGACTCCACGATCGGACAAGCCCCCAGGGGGGAGCTGTTTTTT

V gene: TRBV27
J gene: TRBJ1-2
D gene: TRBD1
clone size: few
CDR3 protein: CASSPGDREYGNYGYTF
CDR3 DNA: TGTGCCAGCAGTCCCGGAGACAGGGAGTATGGTAACTATGGCTACACCTTC

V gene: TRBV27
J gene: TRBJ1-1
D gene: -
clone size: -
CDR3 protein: CASSLFAGYDTEAFF
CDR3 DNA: TGTGCCAGCAGTTTGTTTGCAGGGTATGACACTGAAGCTTTCTTT

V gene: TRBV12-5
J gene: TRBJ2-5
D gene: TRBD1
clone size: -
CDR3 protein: CASGLWTGEGETQYF
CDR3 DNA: TGTGCTAGTGGTTTATGGACAGGGGAGGGAGAGACCCAGTACTTC

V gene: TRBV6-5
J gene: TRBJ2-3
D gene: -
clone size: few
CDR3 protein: CASGDSEDTQYF
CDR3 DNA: TGTGCCAGCGGAGACAGCGAAGATACGCAGTATTTT

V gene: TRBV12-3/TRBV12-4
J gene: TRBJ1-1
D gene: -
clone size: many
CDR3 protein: CASSSSMNTEAFF
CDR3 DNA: TGTGCCAGCAGCTCGTCAATGAACACTGAAGCTTTCTTT

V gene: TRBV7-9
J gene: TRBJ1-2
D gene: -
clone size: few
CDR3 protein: CASMGPGVNKGYTF
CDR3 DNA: TGTGCCAGCATGGGGCCAGGGGTGAATAAGGGCTACACCTTC

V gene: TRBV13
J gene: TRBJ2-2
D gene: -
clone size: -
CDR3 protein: CASSLGLSFDTGELFF
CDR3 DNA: TGTGCCAGCAGCTTAGGCCTAAGCTTTGACACCGGGGAGCTGTTTTTT

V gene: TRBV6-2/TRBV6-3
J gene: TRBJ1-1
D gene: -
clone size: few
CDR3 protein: CATAIGLNTEAFF
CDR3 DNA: TGTGCCACCGCTATAGGGTTGAACACTGAAGCTTTCTTT

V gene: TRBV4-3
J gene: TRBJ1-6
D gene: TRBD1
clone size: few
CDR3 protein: CASSLLLRGQGAIGPLHF
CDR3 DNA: TGCGCCAGCAGCCTCCTTCTGAGGGGACAGGGGGCGATAGGTCCCCTCCACTTT

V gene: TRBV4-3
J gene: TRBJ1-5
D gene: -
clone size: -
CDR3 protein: CASSQDQGGDNQPQHF
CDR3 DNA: TGCGCCAGCAGCCAAGATCAAGGAGGGGACAATCAGCCCCAGCATTTT

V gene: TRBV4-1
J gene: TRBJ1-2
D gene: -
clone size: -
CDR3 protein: CASGDSRGINGYTF
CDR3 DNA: TGCGCCAGCGGCGACTCTCGCGGGATAAATGGCTACACCTTC

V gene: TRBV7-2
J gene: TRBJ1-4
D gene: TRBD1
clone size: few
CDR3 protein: CAIDRQGIFRTNEKLFF
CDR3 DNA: TGTGCCATAGATAGACAGGGAATTTTTCGGACTAATGAAAAACTGTTTTTT

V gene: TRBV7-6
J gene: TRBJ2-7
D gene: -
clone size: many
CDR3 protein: CASSSEGYEQYF
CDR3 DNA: TGTGCCAGCAGCTCGGAAGGCTACGAGCAGTACTTC

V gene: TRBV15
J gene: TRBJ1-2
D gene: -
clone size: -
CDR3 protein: CATSRDLGKLVGYTF
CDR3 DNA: TGTGCCACCAGCAGAGATTTGGGGAAATTGGTTGGCTACACCTTC

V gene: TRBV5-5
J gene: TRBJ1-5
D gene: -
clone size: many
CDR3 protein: CASSLYGGRRGDNQPQHF
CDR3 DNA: TGTGCCAGCAGCTTGTATGGGGGGCGCAGGGGTGACAATCAGCCCCAGCATTTT